This TCR beta chain stems from a study of low-dose radiotherapy and immunotherapy resistance in tumors. About the research overall: Per fraction, Cohort 2 was given 1 Gy every two weeks, accumulating a total of 13 Gy over 26 weeks. Both drugs were delivered intravenously to patients (nivolumab 240 mg every two weeks and ipilimumab 1 mg/kg every six weeks).

Alpha and beta chains were covered, as first-strand cDNA relied on TRAV- and TRBV-specific primers. For amplifying TCRs, the PCR ran for about 22 cycles with Phusion, which was used together with a constant-region primer and the adapter on the V primers. TCRdb itself ran the reads through MiXCR, one entry per CDR3 protein. The sample lists 35,000 to 50,000 distinct CDR3 sequences, less than 30% occurring once. Noted time point: after trial treatment. Treatment here: LDRT plus nivolumab, ipilimumab, low-dose cyclophosphamide and aspirin (RACIN trial). Donors received a regimen that comprised nivolumab, ipilimumab, aspirin, low-dose cyclophosphamide and low-dose radiotherapy. All eligible patients presented with advanced solid tumors that contained no tumor-infiltrating lymphocytes. This clonotype was counted ten times or more. This CDR3 spans 12 amino acids. With 0 bases removed from V and 8 bases from J, the gap between germline ends came to 6 bases. Germline V gene lookup returns CDR1 LGHNT and CDR2 FRNRAP.

The genes are TRBV12-5 and TRBJ2-3; D gene ambiguous. Sequenced material: PBMCs, taken after low-dose radiotherapy plus immunotherapy. The TCR was taken from a male donor with prostate cancer. This CDR3 is CASGLVGGTQYF. The CDR3, as DNA: TGTGCTAGTGGTTTGGTCGGTGGTACGCAGTATTTT.